Listed below are T cell receptor beta chains from one sample, sequenced in a study of patients and donors after allogeneic stem cell transplantation. TCRdb independently ran MiXCR on the RT-PCR reads; one entry per CDR3 protein. The data contain approximately 60,000 distinct CDR3 sequences, about 14% of them seen just once; the ten biggest clones take up around 30%. The sample taken for sequencing was blood, either unsorted or a sorted T cell fraction (not recorded which). The receptors shown here come from a human donor who was either an allogeneic HSCT recipient or a stem cell or donor lymphocyte infusion donor (not recorded which). It is not recorded whose cells these are; they may come from a transplant donor. Both conserved end residues are part of each CDR3. The order of the fields is D gene, clone size, J gene, V gene, CDR3 DNA, CDR3 protein. A D gene is named only where the DNA matches it firmly. Clone size is given for some rows only: seen once, a few or many times, or a class if the clone is expanded.

TRBD1	few	TRBJ2-5	TRBV12-3/TRBV12-4	TGTGCCAGTTCCAGGGGGCTAGAGACCCAGTACTTC	CASSRGLETQYF
TRBD2	few	TRBJ2-1	TRBV5-1	TGCGCCAGCAGCCCCGAGGGGCCGGGACTAGCGGGAGGGAATGAGCAGTTCTTC	CASSPEGPGLAGGNEQFF
-	-	TRBJ2-5	TRBV11-2	TGTGCCAGCAGCTTAGGGGTAGCGGACCAAGAGACCCAGTACTTC	CASSLGVADQETQYF
TRBD2	-	TRBJ2-7	TRBV5-1	TGCGCCAGCAGCTTGGCGGGGGGTTCCCAGCCCTACGTGCAGTACTTC	CASSLAGGSQPYVQYF
-	-	TRBJ2-5	TRBV3-1	TGTGCCAGCAGCCGGGACATGTCCTTCCAAGAGACCCAGTACTTC	CASSRDMSFQETQYF
-	many	TRBJ1-1	TRBV29-1	TGCAGCGTTCACAGGAACACTGAAGCTTTCTTT	CSVHRNTEAFF
-	many	TRBJ2-4	TRBV25-1	TGTGCCAGCAGTGAGACGAGGGTGGACATTCAGTACTTC	CASSETRVDIQYF
TRBD2	-	TRBJ2-1	TRBV5-1	TGCGCCAGCAGCGGGGGACTAGCGGGAGACAGCTCCTACAATGAGCAGTTCTTC	CASSGGLAGDSSYNEQFF
TRBD2	-	TRBJ2-5	TRBV12-3/TRBV12-4	TGTGCCAGCAACCTGGGACTAGGCAAAGAGACCCAGTACTTC	CASNLGLGKETQYF
-	-	TRBJ2-5	TRBV11-2	TGTGCCAGCAGCTTAGAGTTTAAAGAGACCCAGTACTTC	CASSLEFKETQYF
-	-	TRBJ2-7	TRBV13	TGTGCCAGCAGCTCCCTCATCCTACAGGGACGGACCTACGAGCAGTACTTC	CASSSLILQGRTYEQYF
-	-	TRBJ2-1	TRBV5-1	TGCGCCAGCAGCTTTGGGGGGGCACAAGGGTACAATGAGCAGTTCTTC	CASSFGGAQGYNEQFF
TRBD1	-	TRBJ1-2	TRBV18	TGTGCCAGCTCATCTCCCTCGGGAAGGGGGCGCTTCTATGGCTACACCTTC	CASSSPSGRGRFYGYTF
-	few	TRBJ2-7	TRBV15	TGTGCCACCAGCCTTACCCGGGACATAACCTACGAGCAGTACTTC	CATSLTRDITYEQYF
-	many	TRBJ1-2	TRBV5-1	TGCGCCAGCAGCAATTTTCCGGGACAAATTGTTTATGGCTACACCTTC	CASSNFPGQIVYGYTF
-	few	TRBJ2-2	TRBV6-5	TGTGCCAGCAGACCCCCACGGTACACCGGGGAGCTGTTTTTT	CASRPPRYTGELFF
-	-	TRBJ1-2	TRBV7-9	TGTGCCAGCAGCCCCGAGGCGGGACCCTTACCCTTTAAGTATGGCTACACCTTC	CASSPEAGPLPFKYGYTF
-	-	TRBJ2-2	TRBV5-1	TGCGCCAGCAGCCCAGACATTCCGAGAACCGGGGAGCTGTTTTTT	CASSPDIPRTGELFF
-	few	TRBJ2-7	TRBV7-9	TGTGCCAGCAGCTTAGATCGAACCGAGCAGTACTTC	CASSLDRTEQYF
TRBD1	once	TRBJ2-7	TRBV27	TGTGCCAGCAGTCAAGGACAGGGCTACGAGCAGTACTTC	CASSQGQGYEQYF
-	few	TRBJ2-7	TRBV25-1	TGTGCCAGCAGTGGAGGGTACGAGCAGTACTTC	CASSGGYEQYF
TRBD1	few	TRBJ2-7	TRBV7-3	TGTGCCAGCAGCTTGTACCCGGACAGGGGGCTTTACGAGCAGTACTTC	CASSLYPDRGLYEQYF
-	many	TRBJ1-3	TRBV10-3	TGTGCCATCAGGTCTGCAGGGAGGGGAAACACCATATATTTT	CAIRSAGRGNTIYF
TRBD2	many	TRBJ2-3	TRBV7-2	TGTGCCAGCAGCTTAGTGGGCGGGAGGTCGGATACGCAGTATTTT	CASSLVGGRSDTQYF